The 6 T cell receptor beta chains given below trace back to one sample, sequenced in a study of OX40 agonist ivuxolimab in advanced cancers. Repertoires were generated with immunoSEQ multiplex PCR, while TCRdb's copy carries only in-frame clones and drops some. The sample holds 70,000 to 90,000 clones, 80% to 90% seen once. Here the sequenced sample was CD4+ or CD8+ T cells sorted from blood, taken in a trial of the OX40 agonist ivuxolimab. All receptors come from an adult with an advanced solid tumor such as melanoma, head and neck, liver or kidney cancer.

The chain joins TRBV19 to TRBJ2-1; TRBD2 matches at 10 bases. Unmatched junction bases numbered 13, after V lost 6 bases and J lost 5 bases. Germline CDR1 reads LNHDA; CDR2 reads SQIVND (reference sequence). This CDR3 is 17 amino acids long. CDR3 nucleotides: TGTGCCAGTAGGACGGGTTACGGACTAGCGGCTCACAATGAGCAGTTCTTC. Its protein is CASRTGYGLAAHNEQFF.

V gene TRBV28 combines with J gene TRBJ1-4; TRBD1 might be the D (5 bases). V shed 3 bases and J shed 6 bases, with 8 bases lying between them. CDR1 and CDR2 from the germline V gene are MDHEN and SYDVKM. The CDR3 sequence is 13 residues long. This CDR3 reads CASSLGVYEKLFF. CDR3 bases: TGTGCCAGCAGTTTGGGGGTATATGAAAAACTGTTTTTT. Using reference TRBV28 and TRBJ1-4 for the parts outside the CDR3, the full variable domain is DVKVTQSSRYLVKRTGEKVFLECVQDMDHENMFWYRQDPGLGLRLIYFSYDVKMKEKGDIPEGYSVSREKKERFSLILESASTNQTSMYLCASSLGVYEKLFFGSGTQLSVL.

V usage is TRBV7-2 and J usage is TRBJ2-3; 10 bases are shared with TRBD1. The CDR3 is made up of 18 amino acids. Losses at the gene ends were 5 bases for V and 5 bases for J; bases not matched to a gene: 16. In germline, CDR1 is SGHTA, CDR2 FQGNSA. CDR3 loop: CASSPGWTGGFIRDTQYF. In nucleotides, the CDR3 is TGTGCCAGCAGCCCCGGCTGGACAGGGGGTTTTATAAGAGATACGCAGTATTTT.

This clone was recorded only once. V gene TRBV7-3 combines with J gene TRBJ1-1; 7 bases agree with TRBD1. V lost 0 bases to trimming and J lost 2 bases; unmatched junction nucleotides: 3. The CDR3 sequence is 15 residues long. The germline CDR1 and CDR2 sequences are SGHTA and FQGTGA. CDR3 in amino acids: CASSLTKGGNTEAFF. The DNA for the CDR3 is TGTGCCAGCAGCTTAACTAAAGGGGGCAACACTGAAGCTTTCTTT.

This chain links TRBV9 with TRBJ1-6, with TRBD1 as a possible D gene (6 bases). The CDR3 totals 15 residues. The germline CDR1 and CDR2 sequences are SGDLS and YYNGEE. Deletions cut 0 bases from V and 6 bases from J, with 10 bases between. CDR3: CASSVDGGLNSPLHF. Here the CDR3 DNA reads TGTGCCAGCAGCGTAGATGGGGGGCTTAATTCACCCCTCCACTTT.

The chain links TRBV15 to TRBJ1-1, with D uncertain. This CDR3 has 14 residues. Per the germline V gene, CDR1 is LNHNV and CDR2 is YYDKDF (reference sequence). The V gene lost 1 base and the J gene lost 4 bases, with 10 bases spanning the gap. This chain's CDR3 is CATSRVESFTEAFF. CDR3 in DNA: TGTGCCACCAGCAGAGTAGAGTCGTTCACTGAAGCTTTCTTT.